The subject of this entry is one TCR beta chain. Antigen: not known. V lost 7 bases and J 0 bases, leaving 20 bases between the germline ends. This CDR3 has 17 residues. Per the germline V gene, CDR1 is SGDLS and CDR2 is YYNGEE. This specimen belongs to a study of early T cells in non-severe SARS-CoV-2 infection. Background on the study: Sequencing of bulk RNA from unsorted whole blood was done, without chain pairing.

Individual cDNA molecules received unique molecular identifiers. TCRdb itself ran the 5' RACE reads through MiXCR, one entry per CDR3 protein. The profile shows about 73,000 distinct CDR3 sequences, approximately 15% of them singletons. Study conclusions and caveats: Matches to VDJdb favored anti-spike CD8 responses and missed private and CD4 specificities.

The V gene is TRBV9, the J gene TRBJ1-3; perhaps TRBD1 as D (5 bases). This TCR came from an adult who was a healthcare worker with PCR-confirmed SARS-CoV-2 infection or an uninfected control (not recorded which). The sequencing input was whole blood. The CDR3 sequence: CASSPPVGRYSGNTIYF. The CDR3 DNA follows: TGTGCCAGCTCCCCCCCCGTGGGACGGTACTCTGGAAACACCATATATTTT.